This TCR beta chain derives from a study of blood T cell repertoires in COVID-19 (dated by TCRdb to the early 2020s). Turning to the overall study: Collaborator samples came from the United States, Italy and Spain and covered acute and convalescent phases of COVID-19. The material from the prospective study consisted of cDNA or gDNA derived from T cells, B-cell-depleted T cells, or PBMCs. Deeply sampled blood TCRbeta repertoires from subjects exposed to, actively infected with, or recovered from COVID-19 were included in the dataset. The repertoires were made available in a free public database intended to serve as a resource for research on the immune response to SARS-CoV-2. Samples came from the ongoing ImmuneRACE study (first 160 participants) plus 1,254 subjects from 6 global collaborators. A de-identified subject ID, COVID-19 status, age in years and sex were almost always included in the sample metadata. Where available, HLA class I and class II types were obtained from metadata supplied by the sample provider rather than from assay-based typing.

Enrolling through a virtual design, the prospective study's participants ranged in age from roughly 18 to 90 years and lived across about two dozen United States geographic areas. Cohort assignment in the prospective study relied on participant-reported clinical history from a screening survey and a study questionnaire. In the prospective study, whole blood, serum and a nasopharyngeal or oropharyngeal swab were collected from each participant by mobile phlebotomists. Participants in the prospective study had the option to provide additional blood draws and questionnaires over a roughly two-month period. Blood samples from the prospective study were shipped frozen or at room temperature prior to DNA extraction. This clone has a single count. Its specific antigen is unknown. Per-base quality was not reported, and no clone a single base away is much larger than it. The study at large found these results: The quantity of clinical and demographic metadata differed by source and by participant and was supplied without curation.

The immunoSEQ Assay, a bias-controlled multiplex PCR, was used to amplify TCRbeta CDR3 regions from genomic DNA. On the study's bioinformatics: Nucleated cell counts per sample were estimated from amplification of reference gene primers within the assay. Sequence reads were collapsed and filtered to measure the absolute abundance of every unique TCRbeta CDR3 rearrangement. For each sample, productive Simpson clonality was calculated by taking the square root of Simpson's diversity index across productive rearrangements. TCRdb mirrors the immuneACCESS table, restricted to in-frame sequences. Some clones are absent from its copies; in checked studies, under half trace to an unresolved V gene, and the reason for the others is unknown. The V and J calls and clone size are taken from that table; D and trimming were inferred from the DNA. Across this sample there are 150,000 or so clones, with more than 75% seen only once. The biggest ten clones account for around 1.3% of the sample.

The receptor was isolated from a human donor with acute COVID-19. The donor label of this sample is uncertain. The material sequenced was PBMCs or T cells enriched from blood (not recorded which).

For the CDR3, the sequence is CASSEGTGVGTEAFF. The nucleotide sequence reads TGTGCCAGCAGCGAGGGGACAGGGGTAGGCACTGAAGCTTTCTTT. Recombination joined TRBV7-9 with TRBJ1-1; 10 central nucleotides agree with TRBD1. For CDR1 and CDR2, the germline V gene (reference sequence) lists SEHNR and FQNEAQ. Clipping removes 5 bases from V and 4 bases from J, with 7 as the unmatched junction base count. Inclusive of the bounding cysteine and phenylalanine, the CDR3 is 15 residues long. Of all the DNA, just the CDR3 is kept, 45 bases in frame from base 1.